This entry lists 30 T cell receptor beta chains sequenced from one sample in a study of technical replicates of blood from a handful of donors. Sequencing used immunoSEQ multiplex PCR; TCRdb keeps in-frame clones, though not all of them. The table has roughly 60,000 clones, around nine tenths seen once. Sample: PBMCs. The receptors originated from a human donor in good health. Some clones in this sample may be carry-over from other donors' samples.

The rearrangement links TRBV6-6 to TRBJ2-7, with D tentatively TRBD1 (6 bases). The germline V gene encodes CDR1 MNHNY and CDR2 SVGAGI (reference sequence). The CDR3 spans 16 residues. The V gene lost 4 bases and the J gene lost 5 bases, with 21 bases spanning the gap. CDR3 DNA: TGTGCCAGCAGTTCCTCCCACGGGGACACTCTCCACGAGCAGTACTTC. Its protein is CASSSSHGDTLHEQYF.

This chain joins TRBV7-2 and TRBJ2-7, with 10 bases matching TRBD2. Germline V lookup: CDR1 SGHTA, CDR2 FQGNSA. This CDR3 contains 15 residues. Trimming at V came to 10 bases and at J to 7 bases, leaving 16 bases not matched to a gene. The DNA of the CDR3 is TGTGCCACAAGTTTGATGAGCGGGGGGGCGGGTGAGCAGTACTTC. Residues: CATSLMSGGAGEQYF.

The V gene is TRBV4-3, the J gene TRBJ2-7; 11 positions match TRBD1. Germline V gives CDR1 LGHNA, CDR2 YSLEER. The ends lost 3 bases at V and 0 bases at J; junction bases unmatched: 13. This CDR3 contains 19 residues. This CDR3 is CASSQVEPGQGVSSYEQYF. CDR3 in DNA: TGCGCCAGCAGCCAGGTGGAGCCGGGACAGGGGGTAAGCTCCTACGAGCAGTACTTC.

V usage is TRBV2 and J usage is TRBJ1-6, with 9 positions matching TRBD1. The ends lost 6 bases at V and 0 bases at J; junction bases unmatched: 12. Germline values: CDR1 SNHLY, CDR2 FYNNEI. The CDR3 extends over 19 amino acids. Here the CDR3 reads CASSDKDRGYSSYNSPLHF. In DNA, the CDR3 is TGTGCCAGCAGCGATAAGGACAGGGGTTATAGCTCCTATAATTCACCCCTCCACTTT.

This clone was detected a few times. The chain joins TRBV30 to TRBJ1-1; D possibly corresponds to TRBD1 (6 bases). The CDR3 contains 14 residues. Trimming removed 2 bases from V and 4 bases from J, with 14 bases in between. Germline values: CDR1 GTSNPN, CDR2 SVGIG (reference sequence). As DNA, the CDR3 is TGTGCCTGGAGTAAAGGGGTGGGGGCCACTGAAGCTTTCTTT. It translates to CAWSKGVGATEAFF.

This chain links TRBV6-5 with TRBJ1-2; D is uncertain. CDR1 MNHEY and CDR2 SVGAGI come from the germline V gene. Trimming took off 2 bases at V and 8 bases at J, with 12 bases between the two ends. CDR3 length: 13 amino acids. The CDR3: CASSYAGIGGYTF. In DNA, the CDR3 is TGTGCCAGCAGTTACGCGGGAATCGGCGGCTACACCTTC.

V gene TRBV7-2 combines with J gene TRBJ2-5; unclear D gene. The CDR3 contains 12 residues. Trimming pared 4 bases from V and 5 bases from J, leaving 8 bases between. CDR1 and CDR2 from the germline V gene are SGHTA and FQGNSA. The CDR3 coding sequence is TGTGCCAGCAGCTACCCCGGTGAGACCCAGTACTTC. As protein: CASSYPGETQYF.

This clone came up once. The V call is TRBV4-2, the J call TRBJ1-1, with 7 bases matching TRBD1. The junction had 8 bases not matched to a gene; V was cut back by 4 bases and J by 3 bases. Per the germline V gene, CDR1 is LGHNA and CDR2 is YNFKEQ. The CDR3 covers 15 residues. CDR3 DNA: TGTGCCAGCAGCCTAACAGGGGAGGAGGACACTGAAGCTTTCTTT. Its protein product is CASSLTGEEDTEAFF.

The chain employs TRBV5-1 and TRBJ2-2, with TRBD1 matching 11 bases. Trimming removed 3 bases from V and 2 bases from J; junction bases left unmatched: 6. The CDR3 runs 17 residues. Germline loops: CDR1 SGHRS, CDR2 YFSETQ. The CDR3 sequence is CASSSVRTGGNTGELFF. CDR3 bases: TGCGCCAGCAGCTCCGTACGGACAGGGGGCAACACCGGGGAGCTGTTTTTT.

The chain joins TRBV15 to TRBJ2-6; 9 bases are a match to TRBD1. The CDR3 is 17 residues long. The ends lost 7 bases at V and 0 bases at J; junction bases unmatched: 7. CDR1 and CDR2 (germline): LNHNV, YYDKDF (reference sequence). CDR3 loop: CATKPGTGTSGANVLTF. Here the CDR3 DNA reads TGTGCCACCAAACCCGGGACAGGGACCTCTGGGGCCAACGTCCTGACTTTC.

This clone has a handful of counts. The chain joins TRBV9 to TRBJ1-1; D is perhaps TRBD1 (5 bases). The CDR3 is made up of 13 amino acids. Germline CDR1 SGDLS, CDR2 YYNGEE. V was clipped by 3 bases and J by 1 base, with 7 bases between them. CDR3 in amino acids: CASSATANTEAFF. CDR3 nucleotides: TGTGCCAGCAGCGCGACAGCGAACACTGAAGCTTTCTTT.

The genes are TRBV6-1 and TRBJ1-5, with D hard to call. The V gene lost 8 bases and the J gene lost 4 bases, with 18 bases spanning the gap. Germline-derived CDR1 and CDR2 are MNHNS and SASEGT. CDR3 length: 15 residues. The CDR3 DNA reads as TGTGCCAGCCTAGCGAGTATCGGAGGTAATCAGCCCCAGCATTTT. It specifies CASLASIGGNQPQHF.

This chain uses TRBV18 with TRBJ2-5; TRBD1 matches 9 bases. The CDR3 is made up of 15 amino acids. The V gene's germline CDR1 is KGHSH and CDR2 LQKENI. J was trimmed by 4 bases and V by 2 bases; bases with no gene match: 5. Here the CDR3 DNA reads TGTGCCAGCTCACCATTAACAGGGGGCGGAGAGACCCAGTACTTC. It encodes CASSPLTGGGETQYF.

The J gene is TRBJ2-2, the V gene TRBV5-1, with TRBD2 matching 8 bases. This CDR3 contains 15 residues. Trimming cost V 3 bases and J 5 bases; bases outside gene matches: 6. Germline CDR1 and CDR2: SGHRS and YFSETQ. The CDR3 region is CASSWRGAETGELFF. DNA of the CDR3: TGCGCCAGCAGCTGGCGGGGGGCAGAGACCGGGGAGCTGTTTTTT.

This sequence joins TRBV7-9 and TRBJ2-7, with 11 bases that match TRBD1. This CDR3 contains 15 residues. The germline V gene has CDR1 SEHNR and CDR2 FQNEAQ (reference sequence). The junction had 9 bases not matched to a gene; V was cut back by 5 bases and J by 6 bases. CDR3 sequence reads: CASSREQDRGLEQYF. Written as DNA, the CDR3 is TGTGCCAGCAGCCGAGAGCAGGACAGGGGGCTCGAGCAGTACTTC.

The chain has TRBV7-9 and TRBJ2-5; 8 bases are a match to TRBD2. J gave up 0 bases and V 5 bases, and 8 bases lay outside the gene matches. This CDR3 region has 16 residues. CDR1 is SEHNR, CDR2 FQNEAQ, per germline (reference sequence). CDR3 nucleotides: TGTGCCAGCAGCACCAGACTAGCGACCTACCAAGAGACCCAGTACTTC. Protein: CASSTRLATYQETQYF. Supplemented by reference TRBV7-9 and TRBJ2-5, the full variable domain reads DTGVSQNPRHKITKRGQNVTFRCDPISEHNRLYWYRQTLGQGPEFLTYFQNEAQLEKSRLLSDRFSAERPKGSFSTLEIQRTEQGDSAMYLCASSTRLATYQETQYFGPGTRLLVL.

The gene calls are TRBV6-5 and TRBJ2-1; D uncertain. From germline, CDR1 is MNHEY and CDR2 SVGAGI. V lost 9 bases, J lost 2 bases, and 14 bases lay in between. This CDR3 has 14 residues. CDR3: CASSPPWPYNEQFF. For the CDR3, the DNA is TGTGCCAGTTCCCCCCCCTGGCCCTACAATGAGCAGTTCTTC.

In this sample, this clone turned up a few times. CDR3 DNA: TGCGCCAGCAGCCAAACAGGGGCCCAGCCCCAGCATTTT. Its translation: CASSQTGAQPQHF. The chain combines TRBV4-1 with TRBJ1-5; 7 positions agree with TRBD1. Trimming removed 2 bases from V and 7 bases from J; junction bases left unmatched: 2. Germline values: CDR1 MGHRA, CDR2 YSYEKL. The CDR3 consists of 13 residues.

The CDR3 loop reads CASSSYGTPRFGYTF. The CDR3 DNA reads TGTGCCAGCAGCTCTTACGGTACCCCCCGGTTTGGCTACACCTTC. The J gene is TRBJ1-2, the V gene TRBV7-7; D is unclear. CDR1 and CDR2 from the germline V gene are SSHAT and FNYEAQ (reference sequence). This CDR3 region has 15 residues. V dropped 4 bases and J dropped 7 bases, with 19 bases sitting between them.

CDR3: CASSMLRGNTEAFF. For the CDR3, the DNA is TGCGCCAGCAGCATGCTCCGGGGGAACACTGAAGCTTTCTTT. The V and J genes are TRBV5-1 and TRBJ1-1; D is unresolved. The CDR3 sequence is 14 residues long. Trimming cost V 4 bases and J 1 base, with 11 bases left between them. CDR1 and CDR2 (germline): SGHRS, YFSETQ.

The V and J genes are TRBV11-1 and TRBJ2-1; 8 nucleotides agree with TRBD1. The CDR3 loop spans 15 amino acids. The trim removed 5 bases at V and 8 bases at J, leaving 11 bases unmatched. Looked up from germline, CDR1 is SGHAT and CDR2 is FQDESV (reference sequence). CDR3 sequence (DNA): TGTGCCAGCAGCCACGGGACAGGTAGTATAGATGAGCAGTTCTTC. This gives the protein CASSHGTGSIDEQFF.

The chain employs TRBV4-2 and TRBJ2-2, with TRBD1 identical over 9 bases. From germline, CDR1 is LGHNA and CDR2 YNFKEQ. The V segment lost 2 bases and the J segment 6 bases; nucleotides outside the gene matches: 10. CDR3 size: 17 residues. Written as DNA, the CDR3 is TGTGCCAGCAGCCAACGCTCGGGACAGGGACGCTCCGGGGAGCTGTTTTTT. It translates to CASSQRSGQGRSGELFF.

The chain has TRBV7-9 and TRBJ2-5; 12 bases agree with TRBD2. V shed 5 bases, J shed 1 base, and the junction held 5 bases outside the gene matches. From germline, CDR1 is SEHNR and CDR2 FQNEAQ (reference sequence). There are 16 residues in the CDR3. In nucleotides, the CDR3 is TGTGCCAGCAGCACCAGACTAGCGGGGGCCCAAGAGACCCAGTACTTC. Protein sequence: CASSTRLAGAQETQYF. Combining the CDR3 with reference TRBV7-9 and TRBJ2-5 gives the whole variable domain DTGVSQNPRHKITKRGQNVTFRCDPISEHNRLYWYRQTLGQGPEFLTYFQNEAQLEKSRLLSDRFSAERPKGSFSTLEIQRTEQGDSAMYLCASSTRLAGAQETQYFGPGTRLLVL.

CDR3: CASSLILAGGETQYF. DNA of the CDR3: TGTGCCAGCAGCCTCATACTAGCGGGTGGGGAGACCCAGTACTTC. The chain carries TRBV11-2 and TRBJ2-5; TRBD2 matches at 9 bases. The V gene end was trimmed by 5 bases and the J gene end by 5 bases; junction bases not matched to a gene: 9. This CDR3 is built from 15 residues. Germline lookup yields CDR1 SGHAT and CDR2 FQNNGV.

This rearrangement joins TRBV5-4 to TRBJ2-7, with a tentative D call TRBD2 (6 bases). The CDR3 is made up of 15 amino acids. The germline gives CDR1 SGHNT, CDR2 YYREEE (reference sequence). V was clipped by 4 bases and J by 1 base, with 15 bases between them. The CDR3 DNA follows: TGTGCCAGCAGCGCGGGACTGGGAGTTTCCTACGAGCAGTACTTC. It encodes CASSAGLGVSYEQYF. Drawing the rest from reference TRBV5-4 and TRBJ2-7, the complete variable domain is ETGVTQSPTHLIKTRGQQVTLRCSSQSGHNTVSWYQQALGQGPQFIFQYYREEENGRGNFPPRFSGLQFPNYSSELNVNALELDDSALYLCASSAGLGVSYEQYFGPGTRLTVT.

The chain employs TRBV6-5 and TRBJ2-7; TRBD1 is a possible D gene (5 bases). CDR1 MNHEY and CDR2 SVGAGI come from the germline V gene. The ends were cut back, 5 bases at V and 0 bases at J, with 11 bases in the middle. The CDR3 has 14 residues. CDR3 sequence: CASSGTGISYEQYF. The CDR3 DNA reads TGTGCCAGCAGTGGTACAGGTATCTCCTACGAGCAGTACTTC.

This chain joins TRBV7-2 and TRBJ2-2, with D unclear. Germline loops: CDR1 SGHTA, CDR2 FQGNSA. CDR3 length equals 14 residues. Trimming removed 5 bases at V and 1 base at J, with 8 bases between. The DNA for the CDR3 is TGTGCCAGCAGCATGCACGGGAACACCGGGGAGCTGTTTTTT. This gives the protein CASSMHGNTGELFF.

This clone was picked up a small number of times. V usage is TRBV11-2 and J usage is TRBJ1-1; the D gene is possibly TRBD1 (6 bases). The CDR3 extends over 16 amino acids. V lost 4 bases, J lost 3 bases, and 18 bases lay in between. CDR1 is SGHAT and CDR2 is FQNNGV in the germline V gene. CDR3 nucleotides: TGTGCCAGCAGCTCCGGTTTGGGTCACAGGGACACTGAAGCTTTCTTT. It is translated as CASSSGLGHRDTEAFF.

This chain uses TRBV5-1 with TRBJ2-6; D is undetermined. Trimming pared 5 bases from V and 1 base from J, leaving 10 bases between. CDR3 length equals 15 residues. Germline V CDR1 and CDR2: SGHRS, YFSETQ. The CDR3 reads CASSLELSGANVLTF. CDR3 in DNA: TGCGCCAGCAGTCTGGAACTATCTGGGGCCAACGTCCTGACTTTC.

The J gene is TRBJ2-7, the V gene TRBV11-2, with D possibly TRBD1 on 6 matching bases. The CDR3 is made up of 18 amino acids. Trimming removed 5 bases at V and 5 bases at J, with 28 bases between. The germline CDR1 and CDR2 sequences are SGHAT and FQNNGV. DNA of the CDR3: TGTGCCAGCAGCCAAAGGGGGTACGAGGCCTCAAACGGCCACGAGCAGTACTTC. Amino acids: CASSQRGYEASNGHEQYF.